This is a list of T cell receptor beta chains from one sample in a study of blood T cell repertoires in COVID-19. This table comes from immunoSEQ multiplex PCR, and its TCRdb copy is limited to in-frame clones, with some not included. The sample lists 88,000 or so clones, 79% occurring once. The sequenced sample was peripheral blood. The receptors come from a human donor in a cohort sampled during active COVID-19. Each CDR3 is given with its conserved first and last residue. The D gene is left open where the match is weak. Clone size is not always given. Where it is, it says once, few, many or a class for expanded clones.

TRBJ1-2,-,TRBV14,-,TGTGCCAGCAGCCATGGCCCACCGGGCTATGGCTACACCTTC,CASSHGPPGYGYTF
TRBJ1-1,TRBD1,TRBV3-1/TRBV3-2,once,TGTGCCAGCAGCCAAGGAGGGGGCGGTCCTGAAGCTTTCTTT,CASSQGGGGPEAFF
TRBJ2-7,-,TRBV28,-,TGTGCCAGCAGTCTTACTTCAACAGGGACCTACGAGCAGTACTTC,CASSLTSTGTYEQYF
TRBJ2-2,TRBD2,TRBV7-9,-,TGTGCCAGCAACCCGACGGGGGGGAGCGGGACCGGGGAGCTGTTTTTT,CASNPTGGSGTGELFF
TRBJ2-5,-,TRBV12-3/TRBV12-4,-,TGTGCCAGCAGTGACAGGGAGACCCAGTACTTC,CASSDRETQYF
TRBJ2-5,TRBD1,TRBV11-1,-,TGTGCCAGCAGCTCTCGGACAGGGCCAGAGACCCAGTACTTC,CASSSRTGPETQYF
TRBJ2-5,TRBD2,TRBV7-9,-,TGTGCCAGCAGCTCCTGGACTAGCGGGACGCGGGAGACCCAGTACTTC,CASSSWTSGTRETQYF
TRBJ2-1,-,TRBV3-1/TRBV3-2,-,TGTGCCAGCAGCCAAGGTATGGGGGCGCAGTTCTTC,CASSQGMGAQFF
TRBJ2-7,TRBD1,TRBV11-3,-,TGTGCCAGCAGCCCAGGACAGGGAAAAGTCTACGAGCAGTACTTC,CASSPGQGKVYEQYF
TRBJ2-1,-,TRBV20-1,-,TGCAGTGCTAGAGATTGGAGGGCAGAGTTCTTC,CSARDWRAEFF
TRBJ2-7,TRBD2,TRBV19,-,TGTGCCAGTAGTATTCGAGCGGGAGTTGTCGACGAGCAGTACTTC,CASSIRAGVVDEQYF
TRBJ2-7,TRBD1,TRBV29-1,-,TGCAGCGTAACCGGACAGGGGGGCAAATACGAGCAGTACTTC,CSVTGQGGKYEQYF
TRBJ1-1,TRBD1,TRBV23-1,few,TGCGCCAGCGGTCATACGTGGGACAGGGCCACTGAAGCTTTCTTT,CASGHTWDRATEAFF
TRBJ1-5,-,TRBV6-6,-,TGTGCCAGCAGTTACGGAGGGAATAGCAATCAGCCCCAGCATTTT,CASSYGGNSNQPQHF
TRBJ2-1,TRBD2,TRBV6-4,-,TGTGCCAGCAGTGACCGTTCCACCGGGACTACAGGCTCCTACAATGAGCAGTTCTTC,CASSDRSTGTTGSYNEQFF
TRBJ2-3,TRBD2,TRBV9,-,TGTGCCAGCAGCTACCAGCGGGAGGGTTCTAGCACAGATACGCAGTATTTT,CASSYQREGSSTDTQYF
TRBJ1-4,TRBD1,TRBV7-9,-,TGTGCCAGCAGCGCCCGGACAGGGGATAATGAAAAACTGTTTTTT,CASSARTGDNEKLFF
TRBJ2-1,-,TRBV11-3,-,TGTGCCAGCAGCCAAAGGGCCTCTGGAGGGCCGGACAATGAGCAGTTCTTC,CASSQRASGGPDNEQFF
TRBJ2-7,TRBD1,TRBV12-5,-,TGTGCTAGTGGGGACAGGGGGGGCACCTACGAGCAGTACTTC,CASGDRGGTYEQYF
TRBJ2-1,TRBD1,TRBV9,-,TGTGCCAGCAGCCCCCAGCAACAGGGGGCGGGCAATGAGCAGTTCTTC,CASSPQQQGAGNEQFF
TRBJ1-6,-,TRBV4-1,once,TGCGCCAGCAGCCAAGGTCACGGGGAGAATTCACCCCTCCACTTT,CASSQGHGENSPLHF
TRBJ2-1,TRBD2,TRBV18,once,TGTGCCAGCTCACCACCGGTCGCGGGAGGTTACAATGAGCAGTTCTTC,CASSPPVAGGYNEQFF
TRBJ1-3,-,TRBV6-1,once,TGTGCCAGCAGTGAAGGCAGTCCCGGGGCTGGAAACACCATATATTTT,CASSEGSPGAGNTIYF
TRBJ2-1,TRBD2,TRBV11-3,once,TGTGCCAGCAGCTTACAGGGACTATACAATGAGCAGTTCTTC,CASSLQGLYNEQFF
TRBJ1-5,-,TRBV5-5,-,TGTGCCAGCAGCTTACTACAGGGACCCAATTCCCAGCATTTT,CASSLLQGPNSQHF
TRBJ2-5,TRBD1,TRBV6-2/TRBV6-3,-,TGTGCCAGCAGTAAGACAGGGGAAGAGACCCAGTACTTC,CASSKTGEETQYF
TRBJ2-1,-,TRBV28,few,TGTGCCAGCAGTTTAAGTGGACAGCACAATGAGCAGTTCTTC,CASSLSGQHNEQFF
TRBJ1-5,TRBD1,TRBV6-1,-,TGTGCCAGCAGTGAAAGGGGGCTTCAGCCCCAGCATTTT,CASSERGLQPQHF
TRBJ2-1,TRBD2,TRBV7-8,-,TGTGCCAGCACCTCCGGGACTAGCGGGAGAGAGGTGCAGTTCTTC,CASTSGTSGREVQFF
TRBJ1-2,-,TRBV4-2,-,TGTGCCAGCAGCCAAGACAGGGAGACAGGCGGCTACACCTTC,CASSQDRETGGYTF
TRBJ2-1,TRBD2,TRBV2,-,TGTGCCAGCAGCGTTAGCGGGCCGGGGGCCTACAATGAGCAGTTCTTC,CASSVSGPGAYNEQFF
TRBJ1-1,-,TRBV9,-,TGTGCCAGCAGCGCCGCAGTTTACACTGAAGCTTTCTTT,CASSAAVYTEAFF
TRBJ2-3,TRBD1,TRBV25-1,-,TGTGCCAGCAGTGAAGGTGGAACAGGGGGAACAGATACGCAGTATTTT,CASSEGGTGGTDTQYF
TRBJ1-5,-,TRBV2,-,TGTGCCAGCAGTCAAAGTGGGCCAGCAAATCAGCCCCAGCATTTT,CASSQSGPANQPQHF
TRBJ2-1,-,TRBV5-6,-,TGTGCCAGCAGCAACACCGGGACACCCTACAATGAGCAGTTCTTC,CASSNTGTPYNEQFF
TRBJ2-3,TRBD2,TRBV10-3,-,TGTGCCATCAGGGGGACTAGCGGGAGGGCAGGCACAGATACGCAGTATTTT,CAIRGTSGRAGTDTQYF
TRBJ2-3,TRBD2,TRBV5-1,-,TGCGCCAGCAGCCTCTTGTCTAGCGGGAGTATAAGCACAGATACGCAGTATTTT,CASSLLSSGSISTDTQYF
TRBJ2-4,-,TRBV5-4,-,TGTGCCAGCAGCCCAACAGGGGACTCAGCCAAAAACATTCAGTACTTC,CASSPTGDSAKNIQYF
TRBJ2-2,-,TRBV4-1,-,TGCGCCAGCAGCCAAAGGGGGGGACTTGACACCGGGGAGCTGTTTTTT,CASSQRGGLDTGELFF
TRBJ2-7,-,TRBV5-1,-,TGCGCCAGCAGCTTGGGTGCAGGGGAGTTCTACGAGCAGTACTTC,CASSLGAGEFYEQYF
TRBJ1-5,TRBD1,TRBV14,-,TGTGCCAACGAAGTCGGTATGGGACAGAGCAATCAGCCCCAGCATTTT,CANEVGMGQSNQPQHF
TRBJ1-1,-,TRBV29-1,-,TGCAGCGTTGGGGAGGGGGAGGACACTGAAGCTTTCTTT,CSVGEGEDTEAFF
TRBJ1-6,-,TRBV7-2,-,TGTGCCAGCCGGAATTCGGGGAATTCACCCCTCCACTTT,CASRNSGNSPLHF
TRBJ2-1,-,TRBV15,-,TGTGCCACCAGCAGAGAGGACACCTCCTACAATGAGCAGTTCTTC,CATSREDTSYNEQFF
TRBJ2-6,-,TRBV2,-,TGTGCCAGCAGTGTTATGGCCAACGTCCTGACTTTC,CASSVMANVLTF
TRBJ2-7,TRBD1,TRBV19,-,TGTGCCAGTAGTATAGTCGGGCTTGGACAGGGCAACGAGCAGTACTTC,CASSIVGLGQGNEQYF
TRBJ1-5,-,TRBV10-3,-,TGTGCCATCAAAGAGGACGGGGAGCCCCAGCATTTT,CAIKEDGEPQHF
TRBJ2-5,TRBD1,TRBV11-2,-,TGTGCCAGCAGCTTCAGACCGGGACAGGGGGGCAAGACCCAGTACTTC,CASSFRPGQGGKTQYF